A single sample gave rise to the 29 T cell receptor beta chains below, sequenced in a study of shared clonotypes between healthy human individuals. CD45RO-negative cells were positively selected for CCR7, leaving out terminally differentiated effector memory CD45RA+ cells. Data came from immunoSEQ multiplex PCR; TCRdb stores just in-frame clones and leaves some out. This table holds about 2 million clones, about 94% found once. Source material: naive CD8+ T cells sorted from blood. Every receptor here comes from a man younger than 35 in good health.

This chain connects TRBV4-1 to TRBJ1-6, with TRBD1 identical over 8 bases. The CDR3 runs to 15 residues. Looked up from germline, CDR1 is MGHRA and CDR2 is YSYEKL. V shed 3 bases and J 6 bases; nucleotides not matched to a gene: 4. CDR3 coding DNA: TGCGCCAGCAGCCACCCGACAGGGGTTAATTCACCCCTCCACTTT. Amino acids: CASSHPTGVNSPLHF.

J is TRBJ2-7 and V is TRBV18; TRBD1 matches at 7 bases. Trimming took 7 bases from V and 2 from J; bases not matched to a gene: 8. CDR3 length: 14 amino acids. Germline V gene sequence: CDR1 KGHSH, CDR2 LQKENI. CDR3 DNA sequence: TGTGCCAGCTGCAACCGGGACAGAACCTACGAGCAGTACTTC. Residues: CASCNRDRTYEQYF.

The V and J genes are TRBV4-1 and TRBJ2-1, with 7 bases lining up with TRBD2. The V and J ends lost 0 bases and 7 bases, in that order; junction bases with no gene match: 6. CDR3 length equals 15 residues. Germline V CDR1 and CDR2: MGHRA, YSYEKL. The CDR3 DNA is TGCGCCAGCAGCCAAGATGCTAGCGGTGAGAATGAGCAGTTCTTC. Its protein is CASSQDASGENEQFF.

CDR3 sequence: CASSPPGRRGETQYF. The CDR3 DNA follows: TGTGCCAGTAGCCCCCCGGGCCGTAGAGGGGAGACCCAGTACTTC. The chain has TRBV19 and TRBJ2-5; maybe TRBD2 (5 bases). Germline V lookup: CDR1 LNHDA, CDR2 SQIVND (reference sequence). V lost 6 bases to trimming and J lost 5 bases, with 19 bases between them. The CDR3 length is 15 residues.

The gene calls are TRBV5-1 and TRBJ1-1; 8 bases agree with TRBD1. J was trimmed by 3 bases and V by 4 bases; bases with no gene match: 8. CDR3 size: 15 residues. The germline CDR1 and CDR2 sequences are SGHRS and YFSETQ. CDR3 bases: TGCGCCAGCAGCCCAAGGCAGGGGGCGGACACTGAAGCTTTCTTT. This gives the protein CASSPRQGADTEAFF.

This chain connects TRBV13 to TRBJ1-1, with D tentatively TRBD1 (5 bases). The germline V gene encodes CDR1 PRHDT and CDR2 FYEKMQ (reference sequence). V lost 0 bases, J lost 6 bases, and 17 bases lay in between. The CDR3 length is 16 residues. The CDR3 loop is CASSLGLGLGDPEAFF. In DNA form, the CDR3 reads TGTGCCAGCAGCTTAGGCCTGGGCCTAGGGGACCCTGAAGCTTTCTTT. The full variable domain, its missing parts supplied by reference TRBV13 and TRBJ1-1, is AAGVIQSPRHLIKEKRETATLKCYPIPRHDTVYWYQQGPGQDPQFLISFYEKMQSDKGSIPDRFSAQQFSDYHSELNMSSLELGDSALYFCASSLGLGLGDPEAFFGQGTRLTVV.

This chain connects TRBV12-5 to TRBJ1-1, with a weak D call TRBD1 (5 bases). The V gene's germline CDR1 is LGHNT and CDR2 FRNRAP. This CDR3 region has 14 residues. With 1 base removed from V and 3 bases from J, the gap between germline ends came to 9 bases. The CDR3 reads CASGLGGAYTEAFF. The CDR3 nucleotides are TGTGCTAGTGGTTTGGGAGGGGCGTACACTGAAGCTTTCTTT.

The CDR3 here is CASSLGLPSSYNSPLHF. DNA for the CDR3: TGTGCCAGCAGCCTCGGACTGCCCAGCTCCTATAATTCACCCCTCCACTTT. The chain combines TRBV9 with TRBJ1-6; D remains ambiguous. V dropped 4 bases and J dropped 0 bases, with 14 bases sitting between them. The CDR3 is 17 amino acids. Looked up from germline, CDR1 is SGDLS and CDR2 is YYNGEE.

The gene calls are TRBV28 and TRBJ2-5; TRBD2 agrees at 13 bases. Germline CDR1 reads MDHEN; CDR2 reads SYDVKM. Trimming removed 3 bases from V and 4 bases from J; junction bases left unmatched: 8. The CDR3 loop spans 17 amino acids. DNA of the CDR3: TGTGCCAGCAGTTTCCCAAAGACTAGCGGGGGGTTAGAGACCCAGTACTTC. It encodes CASSFPKTSGGLETQYF.

This chain uses TRBV28 with TRBJ1-6, with D unresolved. CDR1 MDHEN and CDR2 SYDVKM come from the germline V gene. This CDR3 contains 14 residues. V lost 6 bases to trimming and J lost 1 base, with 7 bases between them. CDR3 sequence: CASRIESYNSPLHF. The CDR3 region has the DNA TGTGCCAGCAGAATTGAGTCCTATAATTCACCCCTCCACTTT.

The chain employs TRBV10-1 and TRBJ2-1, with 10 nucleotides matching TRBD2. The V and J ends lost 6 bases and 7 bases, in that order; junction bases with no gene match: 15. The germline V gene has CDR1 WNHNN and CDR2 SYGVQD (reference sequence). The CDR3 is 17 amino acids. As DNA, the CDR3 is TGCGCCAGCAGCCCAAGCGGGAGGGCCGACACAGTGAATGAGCAGTTCTTC. Translating gives CASSPSGRADTVNEQFF.

This chain joins TRBV6-1 and TRBJ1-4; the D gene is possibly TRBD1 (5 bases). Germline loops: CDR1 MNHNS, CDR2 SASEGT. The CDR3 spans 16 residues. Deletions cut 1 base from V and 6 bases from J, with 15 bases between. This chain's CDR3 is CASSEGGPGLDEKLFF. In DNA form, the CDR3 reads TGTGCCAGCAGTGAAGGTGGGCCAGGGCTGGATGAAAAACTGTTTTTT.

The chain couples TRBV27 to TRBJ1-2; 7 positions agree with TRBD1. The CDR3 is 14 amino acids. With V trimmed by 4 bases and J by 3 bases, 5 bases remained unmatched. CDR1 and CDR2 (germline): MNHEY, SMNVEV (reference sequence). CDR3: CASSSSGTDYGYTF. The CDR3, as DNA: TGTGCCAGCAGTTCCTCCGGGACAGACTATGGCTACACCTTC.

V usage is TRBV12-5 and J usage is TRBJ2-1, with D perhaps TRBD1 or TRBD2 (5 bases each). Germline-derived CDR1 and CDR2 are LGHNT and FRNRAP. The length of the CDR3 is 14 residues. Trimming left V 1 base short and J 2 bases short, with 6 bases between. The CDR3 loop reads CASGLGGAYNEQFF. The CDR3, as DNA: TGTGCTAGTGGTTTGGGAGGGGCCTACAATGAGCAGTTCTTC.

This chain uses TRBV7-9 with TRBJ2-1, with TRBD2 matching over 12 bases. CDR1 is SEHNR and CDR2 is FQNEAQ in the germline V gene (reference sequence). V shed 3 bases and J 8 bases; nucleotides not matched to a gene: 17. The CDR3 has 19 residues. CDR3 in DNA: TGTGCCAGCAGCTTCGACCCTTTGCCTAGCGGGAGGGCCGAGGATGAGCAGTTCTTC. Protein sequence: CASSFDPLPSGRAEDEQFF. Full variable domain (remainder filled in from reference TRBV7-9 and TRBJ2-1): DTGVSQNPRHKITKRGQNVTFRCDPISEHNRLYWYRQTLGQGPEFLTYFQNEAQLEKSRLLSDRFSAERPKGSFSTLEIQRTEQGDSAMYLCASSFDPLPSGRAEDEQFFGPGTRLTVL.

In regard to this clone: Other DNA sequences in the same sample also yield this CDR3. The V call is TRBV19, the J call TRBJ2-2; perhaps TRBD2 as D (6 bases). Trimming pared 5 bases from V and 4 bases from J, leaving 14 bases between. This CDR3 contains 15 residues. The germline V gene has CDR1 LNHDA and CDR2 SQIVND (reference sequence). CDR3 DNA sequence: TGTGCCAGTAGTTATCTTGGGGGGACCACCGGGGAGCTGTTTTTT. As protein: CASSYLGGTTGELFF.

This chain joins TRBV5-1 and TRBJ2-3; TRBD2 matches 7 bases. Germline V gene lookup returns CDR1 SGHRS and CDR2 YFSETQ. The ends lost 2 bases at V and 4 bases at J; junction bases unmatched: 7. The CDR3 contains 15 residues. The CDR3: CASSFKRDMPDTQYF. The CDR3 coding sequence is TGCGCCAGCAGCTTCAAGCGGGATATGCCAGATACGCAGTATTTT.

The chain is built from TRBV5-6 and TRBJ2-5; 8 bases match TRBD1. The CDR3 spans 16 residues. From germline, CDR1 is SGHDT and CDR2 YYEEEE. Trimming took 0 bases from V and 3 from J; bases not matched to a gene: 7. The CDR3: CASSLVAGGKEETQYF. The DNA of the CDR3 is TGTGCCAGCAGCTTGGTGGCAGGGGGCAAAGAAGAGACCCAGTACTTC.

This clone showed up just a few times. The chain carries TRBV7-9 and TRBJ1-2, with D unresolved. Germline CDR1 is SEHNR and CDR2 is FQNEAQ (reference sequence). The CDR3 totals 15 residues. Trimming took off 5 bases at V and 4 bases at J, with 17 bases between the two ends. The CDR3 reads CASSPEVRSPYGYTF. CDR3 sequence (DNA): TGTGCCAGCAGCCCAGAGGTGCGGAGCCCCTATGGCTACACCTTC.

A word on this clone: At the DNA level, this CDR3 is encoded by other sequences in the same sample as well. The chain recombines TRBV5-6 with TRBJ2-7; no definite D call. CDR1 SGHDT and CDR2 YYEEEE come from the germline V gene. V shed 0 bases and J shed 6 bases, with 10 bases lying between them. This CDR3 contains 13 residues. The CDR3 sequence: CASSLGAGFEQYF. The DNA of the CDR3 is TGTGCCAGCAGCTTGGGGGCTGGGTTCGAGCAGTACTTC.

This chain uses TRBV28 with TRBJ2-7; D is tentatively TRBD1 or TRBD2 (5 bases each). CDR1 is MDHEN, CDR2 SYDVKM, per germline. The CDR3 is 16 amino acids. The V end was cut by 3 bases, the J end by 5 bases, with 20 bases between. The CDR3 is CASSLSLIRGENEQYF. DNA for the CDR3: TGTGCCAGCAGTTTGTCCCTAATCCGGGGCGAAAACGAGCAGTACTTC.

This clone was seen just once. The chain has TRBV19 and TRBJ2-7; D is perhaps TRBD2 (5 bases). Germline CDR1 is LNHDA and CDR2 is SQIVND (reference sequence). V dropped 2 bases and J dropped 2 bases, with 13 bases sitting between them. This CDR3 contains 15 residues. The CDR3 nucleotides are TGTGCCAGTAGTATAAGTCTAGCTAACCCCTACGAGCAGTACTTC. Residues: CASSISLANPYEQYF.

The chain uses TRBV4-1 and TRBJ2-2; the D is unclear. CDR3 length: 13 amino acids. Trimming took off 5 bases at V and 5 bases at J, with 9 bases between the two ends. The germline V gene has CDR1 MGHRA and CDR2 YSYEKL. CDR3 coding DNA: TGCGCCAGCAGCGGCCTCGGGACCGGGGAGCTGTTTTTT. Its protein product is CASSGLGTGELFF.

This clone was recorded once. In DNA form, the CDR3 reads TGTGCCAGCAGCTTAAGGAGGAGACAAGAGACCCAGTACTTC. The encoded protein is CASSLRRRQETQYF. The chain links TRBV13 to TRBJ2-5, with D tentatively TRBD2 (5 bases). V lost 2 bases to trimming and J lost 2 bases, with 9 bases between them. Per germline, CDR1 PRHDT and CDR2 FYEKMQ (reference sequence). The CDR3 length is 14 residues.

The rearrangement uses TRBV11-2 and TRBJ2-7, with TRBD1 matching 8 bases. V was pared by 5 bases and J by 0 bases, with 9 bases of the junction left unmatched. Per germline, CDR1 SGHAT and CDR2 FQNNGV. This CDR3 comprises 16 residues. CDR3 DNA sequence: TGTGCCAGCAGCCCGGTCGGCGACAGGGGCTCCTACGAGCAGTACTTC. It specifies CASSPVGDRGSYEQYF.

The V gene is TRBV29-1, the J gene TRBJ2-7; 9 bases agree with TRBD1. The V and J ends lost 7 bases and 4 bases, in that order; junction bases with no gene match: 8. Germline CDR1 and CDR2: SQVTM and ANQGSEA. This CDR3 is 13 amino acids long. The CDR3 region has the DNA TGCAGCGGCCGGGACAGGGTCTCTTACGAGCAGTACTTC. This encodes CSGRDRVSYEQYF.

This clone was counted a single time. The chain carries TRBV4-3 and TRBJ2-2, with no clear D. There are 14 residues in the CDR3. Germline V gene data show CDR1 as LGHNA and CDR2 as YSLEER. The V end lost 1 base, the J end lost 5 bases, and 8 bases lay between the germline ends. CDR3 in DNA: TGCGCCAGCAGCCAAGTTGGGGTTACCGGGGAGCTGTTTTTT. This gives the protein CASSQVGVTGELFF.

The CDR3 loop is CASSRARGETQYF. CDR3 DNA: TGCGCCAGCAGCCGAGCGAGAGGTGAGACCCAGTACTTC. The rearrangement uses TRBV4-1 and TRBJ2-5; no definite D call. This CDR3 region has 13 residues. Germline CDR1 is MGHRA and CDR2 is YSYEKL. Trimming removed 4 bases at V and 5 bases at J, with 11 bases between.

This clone is a singleton in its sample. This sequence joins TRBV28 and TRBJ1-4; possibly TRBD1 for D (6 bases). The CDR3 totals 15 residues. V lost 2 bases to trimming and J lost 3 bases, with 10 bases between them. Looked up from germline, CDR1 is MDHEN and CDR2 is SYDVKM. CDR3 nucleotide sequence: TGTGCCAGCAGTTTACAAGGGGGATCTAATGAAAAACTGTTTTTT. It is translated as CASSLQGGSNEKLFF.